A selection of T cell receptor beta chains follows, all from one sample in a study of siplizumab effects on memory and regulatory T cells. Only in-frame clones appear in the TCRdb table, and some are missing; sequencing was by immunoSEQ multiplex PCR. Of about 100,000 clones in the sample, around 94% were seen once. The source material was Tregs sorted from blood. These receptors were taken from a human donor in good health. Both conserved end residues are trimmed from each CDR3. The order of the fields is clone size, J gene, V gene, D gene, CDR3 protein. D genes are given only for firm matches. Size is omitted from some rows. Given values are once, few, many or a class for expanded clones.

. | TRBJ2-3 | TRBV18 | TRBD2 | ASSRYGGDTDTQY
once | TRBJ2-1 | TRBV7-7 | TRBD1 | ASSLAGTGDEQF
. | TRBJ1-5 | TRBV10-3 | . | ATSSGTENQPQH
. | TRBJ2-7 | TRBV6-6 | . | ASSQDSSRFYEQY
. | TRBJ1-2 | TRBV2 | . | ASSELGNYGYT
few | TRBJ1-1 | TRBV5-5 | . | ASSLASLTNTEAF
. | TRBJ2-7 | TRBV7-8 | . | ASSLVLQKPTYEQY
. | TRBJ1-1 | TRBV7-3 | . | ASSLLGRKSNTEAF
. | TRBJ1-4 | TRBV10-3 | . | AMRGDNEKLF
. | TRBJ1-5 | TRBV28 | . | ASSLAYSNQPQH
. | TRBJ2-1 | TRBV20-1 | . | SAIIVNEQF
. | TRBJ1-1 | TRBV10-3 | . | AISKGGTTEAF
once | TRBJ2-1 | TRBV7-2 | . | ASSFPLHAF
. | TRBJ1-2 | TRBV19 | . | ASTGSRGLRAGYT